This T cell receptor beta chain originates from a study of cytomegalovirus exposure and HLA in healthy donors. Study-wide results and caveats: One cluster of highly shared sequence variants probably arose as a sequencing artifact.

Details on this clone: Its antigen is still unknown.

It was with 60 Vbeta and 13 Jbeta primers that the PCR ran. The assay was immunoSEQ multiplex PCR, and TCRdb's table has in-frame clones only and misses some. Altogether more than 150,000 clones are present, roughly three quarters being singletons, with the ten largest covering about 2.5%. Germline CDR1 reads LNHDA; CDR2 reads SQIVND (reference sequence). V lost 3 bases to trimming and J lost 8 bases, with 10 bases between them. The CDR3 sequence is 12 residues long. The clonotype comes from a woman in her thirties in good health and CMV-seropositive. The chain carries TRBV19 and TRBJ1-1; the D is unclear. Sample: PBMCs. This CDR3 is CASSIKQTEAFF. CDR3 DNA: TGTGCCAGTAGTATTAAACAGACAGAAGCTTTCTTT.